This T cell receptor beta chain appears in the sequencing data of a study of blood T cell repertoires in COVID-19. Overall study context: From T cells, B-cell-depleted T cells, or PBMCs came the material, which was cDNA or gDNA.

Clones were read by immunoSEQ multiplex PCR, and TCRdb kept only the in-frame ones, dropping some. This sample has 160,000 or so clones, with around four fifths found just once. The CDR3 has 15 amino acids. The ends were cut back, 6 bases at V and 0 bases at J, with 13 bases in the middle. The V gene's germline CDR1 is MDHEN and CDR2 SYDVKM. The chain carries TRBV28 and TRBJ2-3; D possibly corresponds to TRBD2 (6 bases). The TCR was taken from a woman aged 50 to 60 who had recovered from COVID-19. Sequences were obtained from PBMCs or T cells enriched from blood (not recorded which). The CDR3 nucleotides are TGTGCCAGCAGGCGGGGAACCTTGAGCACAGATACGCAGTATTTT. Translating gives CASRRGTLSTDTQYF. Full variable domain (rest looked up from reference TRBV28 and TRBJ2-3): DVKVTQSSRYLVKRTGEKVFLECVQDMDHENMFWYRQDPGLGLRLIYFSYDVKMKEKGDIPEGYSVSREKKERFSLILESASTNQTSMYLCASRRGTLSTDTQYFGPGTRLTVL.